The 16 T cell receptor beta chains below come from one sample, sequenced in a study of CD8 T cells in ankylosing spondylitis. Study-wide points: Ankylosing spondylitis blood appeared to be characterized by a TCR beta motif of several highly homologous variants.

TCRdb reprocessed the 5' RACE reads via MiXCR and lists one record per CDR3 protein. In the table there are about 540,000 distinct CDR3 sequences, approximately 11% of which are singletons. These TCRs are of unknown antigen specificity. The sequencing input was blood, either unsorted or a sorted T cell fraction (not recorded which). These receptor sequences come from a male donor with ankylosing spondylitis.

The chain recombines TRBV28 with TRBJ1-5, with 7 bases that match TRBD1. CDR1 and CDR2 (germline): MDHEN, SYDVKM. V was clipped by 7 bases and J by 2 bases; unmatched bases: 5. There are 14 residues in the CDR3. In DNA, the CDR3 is TGTGCCAGCAACAAAGGGGGCGGCAATCAGCCCCAGCATTTT. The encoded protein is CASNKGGGNQPQHF.

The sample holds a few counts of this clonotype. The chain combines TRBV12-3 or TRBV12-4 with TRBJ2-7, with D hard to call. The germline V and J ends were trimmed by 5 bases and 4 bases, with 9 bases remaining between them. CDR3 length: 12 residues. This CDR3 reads CASSPGAYEQYF. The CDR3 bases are TGTGCCAGCAGTCCCGGCGCTTACGAGCAGTACTTC.

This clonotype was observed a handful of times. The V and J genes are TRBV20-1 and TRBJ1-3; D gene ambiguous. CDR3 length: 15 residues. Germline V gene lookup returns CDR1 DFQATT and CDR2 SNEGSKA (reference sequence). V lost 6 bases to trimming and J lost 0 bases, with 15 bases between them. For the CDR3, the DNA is TGCAGTGCCGAGTTGACGAATTACTCTGGAAACACCATATATTTT. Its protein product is CSAELTNYSGNTIYF.

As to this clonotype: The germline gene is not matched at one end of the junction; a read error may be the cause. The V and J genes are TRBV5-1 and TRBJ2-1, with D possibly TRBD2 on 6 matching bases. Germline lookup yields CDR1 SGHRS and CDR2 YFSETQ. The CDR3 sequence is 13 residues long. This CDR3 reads CATSGGTYNEQFF. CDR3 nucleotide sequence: TGCGCCACCAGCGGAGGGACCTACAATGAGCAGTTCTTC.

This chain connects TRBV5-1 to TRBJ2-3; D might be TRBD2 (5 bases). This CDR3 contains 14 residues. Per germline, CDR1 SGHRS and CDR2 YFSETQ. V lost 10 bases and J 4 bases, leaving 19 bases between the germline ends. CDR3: CACGLAPLPDTQYF. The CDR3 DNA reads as TGCGCCTGTGGGCTAGCTCCTCTACCAGATACGCAGTATTTT.

The CDR3 DNA reads TGTGCCTCTAATCTCCGGGCTAGCGGACACAATGAGCAGTTCTTC. This translates into CASNLRASGHNEQFF. The V call is TRBV7-2, the J call TRBJ2-1, with TRBD2 matching over 7 bases. Germline values: CDR1 SGHTA, CDR2 FQGNSA. J was trimmed by 5 bases and V by 11 bases; bases with no gene match: 15. This CDR3 is 15 amino acids long.

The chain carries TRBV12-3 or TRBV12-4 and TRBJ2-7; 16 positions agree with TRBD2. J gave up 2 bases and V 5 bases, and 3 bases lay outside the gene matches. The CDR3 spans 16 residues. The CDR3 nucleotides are TGTGCCAGCAGTCCCGGGACTAGCGGGAGGGCCTACGAGCAGTACGTC. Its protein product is CASSPGTSGRAYEQYV.

As DNA, the CDR3 is TGCGCCAGCAGACTGGGACATACAGAAGCTTTCTTT. Translated: CASRLGHTEAFF. The rearrangement uses TRBV5-1 and TRBJ1-1, with D perhaps matching TRBD1 (6 bases). This CDR3 is built from 12 residues. Per germline, CDR1 SGHRS and CDR2 YFSETQ. With 5 bases removed from V and 8 bases from J, the gap between germline ends came to 13 bases.

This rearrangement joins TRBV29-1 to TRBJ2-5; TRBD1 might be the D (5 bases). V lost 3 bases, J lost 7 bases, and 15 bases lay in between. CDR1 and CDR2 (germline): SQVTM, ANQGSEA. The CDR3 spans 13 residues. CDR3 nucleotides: TGCAGCGTTGACAGACAGCAGACCGGGACCCAGTACTTC. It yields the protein CSVDRQQTGTQYF.

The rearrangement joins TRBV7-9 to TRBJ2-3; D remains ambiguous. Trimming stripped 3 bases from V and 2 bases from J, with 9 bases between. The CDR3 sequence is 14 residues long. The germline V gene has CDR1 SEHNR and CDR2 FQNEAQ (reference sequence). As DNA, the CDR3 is TGTGCCAGCAGCTTGTCCCCTACCACAGATACGCAGTATTTT. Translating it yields CASSLSPTTDTQYF.

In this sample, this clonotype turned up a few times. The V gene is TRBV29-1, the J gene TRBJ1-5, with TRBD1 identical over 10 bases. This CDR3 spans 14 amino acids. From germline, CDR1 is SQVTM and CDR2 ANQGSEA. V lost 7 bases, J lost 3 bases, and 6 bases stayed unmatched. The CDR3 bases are TGCAGCGCCAGGACAGGGGGGACCAATCAGCCCCAGCATTTT. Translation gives CSARTGGTNQPQHF.

This chain's CDR3 is CASSVGGLAGEDTQYF. CDR3 nucleotide sequence: TGTGCCAGCAGCGTGGGGGGACTAGCGGGAGAAGATACGCAGTATTTT. V gene TRBV5-4 combines with J gene TRBJ2-3, with TRBD2 identical over 14 bases. The CDR3 covers 16 residues. CDR1 is SGHNT and CDR2 is YYREEE in the germline V gene (reference sequence). V gave up 4 bases and J gave up 5 bases; unmatched junction bases: 6.

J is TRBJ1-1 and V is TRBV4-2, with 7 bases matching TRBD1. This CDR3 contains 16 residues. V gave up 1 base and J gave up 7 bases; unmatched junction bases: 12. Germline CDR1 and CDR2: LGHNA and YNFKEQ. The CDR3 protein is CASSQALRQGGGEAFF. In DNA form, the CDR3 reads TGTGCCAGCAGCCAAGCCTTAAGACAGGGAGGGGGTGAAGCTTTCTTT.

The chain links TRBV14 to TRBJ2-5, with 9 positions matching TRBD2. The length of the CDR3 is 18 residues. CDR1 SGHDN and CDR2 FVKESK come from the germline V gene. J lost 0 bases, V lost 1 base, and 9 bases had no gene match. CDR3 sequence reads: CASSQGWLAGPDQETQYF. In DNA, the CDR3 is TGTGCCAGCAGCCAAGGGTGGCTAGCGGGACCTGACCAAGAGACCCAGTACTTC.

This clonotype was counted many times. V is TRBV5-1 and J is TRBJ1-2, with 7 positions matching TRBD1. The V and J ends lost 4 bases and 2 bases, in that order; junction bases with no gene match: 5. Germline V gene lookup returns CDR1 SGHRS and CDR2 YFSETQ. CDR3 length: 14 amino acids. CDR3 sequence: CASSPRDRNYGYTF. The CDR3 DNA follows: TGCGCCAGCAGCCCCCGGGACAGAAACTATGGCTACACCTTC.

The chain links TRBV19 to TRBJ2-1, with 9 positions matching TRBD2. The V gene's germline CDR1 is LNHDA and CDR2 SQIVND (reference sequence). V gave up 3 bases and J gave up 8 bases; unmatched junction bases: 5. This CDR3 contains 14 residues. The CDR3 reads CASSISAGGHEQFF. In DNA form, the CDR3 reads TGTGCCAGTAGTATCTCAGCGGGAGGCCATGAGCAGTTCTTC. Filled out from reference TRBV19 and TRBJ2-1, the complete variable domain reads DGGITQSPKYLFRKEGQNVTLSCEQNLNHDAMYWYRQDPGQGLRLIYYSQIVNDFQKGDIAEGYSVSREKKESFPLTVTSAQKNPTAFYLCASSISAGGHEQFFGPGTRLTVL.